The entry below gives a single T cell receptor beta chain sequence along with its context. Its antigen is unknown. Only in-frame clones appear in the TCRdb table, and some are missing; sequencing was by immunoSEQ multiplex PCR. The table lists 10,000 to 14,000 clones, 67% of them singletons, with roughly 12% in the top ten. CDR1 is SQVTM, CDR2 ANQGSEA, per germline. This CDR3 region has 12 residues. Trimming took 6 bases from V and 11 from J, leaving 19 bases between them. This sample was included in a study of CD4+ T cells in melanoma. Study results and limitations: A reported correlation linked neoantigen-specific CD4+ T cells to CD8+, macrophage and B cell function.

The origin of this receptor is a human donor with melanoma. The rearrangement uses TRBV29-1 and TRBJ1-1, with TRBD1 as a possible D gene (6 bases). Sequencing was carried out using cells from a culture (not recorded whether cultured in vitro). The CDR3 protein is CSVGQTEWGAFF. DNA for the CDR3: TGCAGCGTAGGACAGACAGAATGGGGGGCTTTCTTT.